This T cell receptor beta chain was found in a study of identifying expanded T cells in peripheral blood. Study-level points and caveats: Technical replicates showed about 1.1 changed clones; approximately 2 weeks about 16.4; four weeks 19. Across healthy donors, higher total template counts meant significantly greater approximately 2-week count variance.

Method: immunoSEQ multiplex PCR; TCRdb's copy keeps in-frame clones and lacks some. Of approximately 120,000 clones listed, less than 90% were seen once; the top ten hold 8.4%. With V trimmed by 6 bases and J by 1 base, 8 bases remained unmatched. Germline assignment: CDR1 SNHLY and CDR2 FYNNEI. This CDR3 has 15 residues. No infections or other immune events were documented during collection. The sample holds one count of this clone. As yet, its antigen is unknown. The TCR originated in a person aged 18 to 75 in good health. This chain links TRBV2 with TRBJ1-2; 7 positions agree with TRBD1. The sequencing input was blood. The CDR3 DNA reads TGTGCCAGCAGAGTAGGGACAGCGTATAACTATGGCTACACCTTC. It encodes CASRVGTAYNYGYTF.